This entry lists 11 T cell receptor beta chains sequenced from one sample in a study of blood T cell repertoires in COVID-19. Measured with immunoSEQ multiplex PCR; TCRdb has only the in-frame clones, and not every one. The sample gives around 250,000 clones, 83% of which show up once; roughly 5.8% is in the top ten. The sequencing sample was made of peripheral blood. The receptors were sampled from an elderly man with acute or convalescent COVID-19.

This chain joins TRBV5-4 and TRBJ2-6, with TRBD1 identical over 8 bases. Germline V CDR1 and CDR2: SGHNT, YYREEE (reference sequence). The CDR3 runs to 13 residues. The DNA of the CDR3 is TGTGCTTGGACAGGGACGGGGGCCAACGTCCTGACTTTC. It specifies CAWTGTGANVLTF.

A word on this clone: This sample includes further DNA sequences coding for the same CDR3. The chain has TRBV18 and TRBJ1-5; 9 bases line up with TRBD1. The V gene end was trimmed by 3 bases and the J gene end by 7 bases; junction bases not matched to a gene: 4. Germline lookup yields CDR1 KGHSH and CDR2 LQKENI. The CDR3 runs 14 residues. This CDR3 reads CASSPGQGEQPQHF. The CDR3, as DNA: TGTGCCAGCTCACCGGGACAGGGAGAACAGCCCCAGCATTTT.

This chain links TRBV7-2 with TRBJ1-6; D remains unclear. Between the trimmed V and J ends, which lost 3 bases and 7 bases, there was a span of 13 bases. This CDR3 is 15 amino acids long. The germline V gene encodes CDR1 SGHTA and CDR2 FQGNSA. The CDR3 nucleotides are TGTGCCAGCAGCTTCACGGATTCGGGGAATTCACCCCTCCACTTT. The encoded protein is CASSFTDSGNSPLHF.

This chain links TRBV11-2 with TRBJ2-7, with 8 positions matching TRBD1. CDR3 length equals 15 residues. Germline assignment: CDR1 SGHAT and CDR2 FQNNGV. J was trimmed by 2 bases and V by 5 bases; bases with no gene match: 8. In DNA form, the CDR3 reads TGTGCCAGCAGCACGACGACAGGGGATACCTACGAGCAGTACTTC. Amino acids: CASSTTTGDTYEQYF.

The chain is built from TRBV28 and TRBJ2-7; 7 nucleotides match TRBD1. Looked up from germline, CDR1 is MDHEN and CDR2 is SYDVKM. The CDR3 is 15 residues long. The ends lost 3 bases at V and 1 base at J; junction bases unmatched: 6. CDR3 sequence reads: CASSFTGAGSYEQYF. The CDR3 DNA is TGTGCCAGCAGTTTTACAGGGGCTGGGTCCTACGAGCAGTACTTC. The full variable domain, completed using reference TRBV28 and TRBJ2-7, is DVKVTQSSRYLVKRTGEKVFLECVQDMDHENMFWYRQDPGLGLRLIYFSYDVKMKEKGDIPEGYSVSREKKERFSLILESASTNQTSMYLCASSFTGAGSYEQYFGPGTRLTVT.

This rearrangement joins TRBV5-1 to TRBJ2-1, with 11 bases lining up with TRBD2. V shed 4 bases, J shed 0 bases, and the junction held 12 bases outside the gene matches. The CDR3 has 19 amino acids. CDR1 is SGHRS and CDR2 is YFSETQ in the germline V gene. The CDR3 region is CASSRRGLADMSSYNEQFF. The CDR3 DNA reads TGCGCCAGCAGCAGACGGGGACTAGCGGACATGAGCTCCTACAATGAGCAGTTCTTC.

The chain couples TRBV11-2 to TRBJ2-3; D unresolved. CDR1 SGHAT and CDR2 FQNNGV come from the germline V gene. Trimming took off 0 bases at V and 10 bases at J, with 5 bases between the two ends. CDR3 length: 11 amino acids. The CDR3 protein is CASSLESAQYF. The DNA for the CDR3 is TGTGCCAGCAGCTTAGAGTCTGCGCAGTATTTT.

CDR3 nucleotides: TGCGCCAGCAGCCAAGCGGGGGGCGGTGTCAAAAACATTCAGTACTTC. It translates to CASSQAGGGVKNIQYF. The V and J genes are TRBV4-1 and TRBJ2-4, with TRBD2 as a possible D gene (7 bases). This CDR3 is built from 16 residues. Trimming took off 1 base at V and 3 bases at J, with 13 bases between the two ends. Germline V gene data show CDR1 as MGHRA and CDR2 as YSYEKL.

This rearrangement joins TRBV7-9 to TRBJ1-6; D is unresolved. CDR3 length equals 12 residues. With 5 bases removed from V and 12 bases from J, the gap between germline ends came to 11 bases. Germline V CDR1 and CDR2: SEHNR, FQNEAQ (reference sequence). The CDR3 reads CASSPGGKPLHF. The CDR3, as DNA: TGTGCCAGCAGCCCGGGAGGTAAACCCCTCCACTTT.

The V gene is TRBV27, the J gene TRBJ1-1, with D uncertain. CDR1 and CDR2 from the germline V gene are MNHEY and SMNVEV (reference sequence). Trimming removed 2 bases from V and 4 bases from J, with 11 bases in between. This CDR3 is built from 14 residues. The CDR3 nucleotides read TGTGCCAGCAGTTTAAGAGGGTTCGGCACTGAAGCTTTCTTT. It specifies CASSLRGFGTEAFF.

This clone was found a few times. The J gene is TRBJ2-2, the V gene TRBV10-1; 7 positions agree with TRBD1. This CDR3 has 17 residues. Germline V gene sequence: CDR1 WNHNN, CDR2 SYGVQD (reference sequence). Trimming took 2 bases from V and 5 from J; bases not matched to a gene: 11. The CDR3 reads CASSEPRTGHGTGELFF. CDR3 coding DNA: TGCGCCAGCAGTGAGCCTAGGACAGGTCATGGGACCGGGGAGCTGTTTTTT.